The 19 T cell receptor beta chains in this list originate from one sample, sequenced in a study of blood T cells in healthy people across ages (dated by TCRdb to between 2014 and 2017). Library prep was done by 5' RACE. Sequencing instrument: Illumina HiSeq 2500. A second 7 to 11 cycle PCR used a sample-barcoded 5' primer and a J-beta primer mix. The raw public reads went through TCRdb reprocessing: fastp at Q25, MiXCR clone calling, in-frame beta chains kept. Rows are combined by CDR3 protein, so each entry shows the most common genes and DNA. The sample table lists around 900,000 distinct CDR3 sequences, approximately 50% of them with a count of one. Clones ranked in the top ten supply about a fifth of the sample. Sequencing input: blood. These receptors were collected from a woman aged 55-69 years in good health.

The rearrangement uses TRBV15 and TRBJ1-5, with 11 bases identical to TRBD1. The J segment lost 6 bases and the V segment lost 1 base, leaving 8 bases of the junction unmatched. CDR1 and CDR2 from the germline V gene are LNHNV and YYDKDF (reference sequence). This CDR3 is built from 17 residues. The CDR3 loop is CATSRGGQGAFRQPQHF. The CDR3 DNA reads TGTGCCACCAGCAGAGGAGGACAGGGGGCGTTCCGTCAGCCCCAGCATTTT. Based on the CDR3 plus reference TRBV15 and TRBJ1-5, the full variable domain is DAMVIQNPRYQVTQFGKPVTLSCSQTLNHNVMYWYQQKSSQAPKLLFHYYDKDFNNEADTPDNFQSRRPNTSFCFLDIRSPGLGDTAMYLCATSRGGQGAFRQPQHFGDGTRLSIL.

This clonotype was counted only a few times. This chain uses TRBV28 with TRBJ2-1, with 8 bases fitting TRBD2. V was pared by 5 bases and J by 12 bases, with 15 bases of the junction left unmatched. Germline V gives CDR1 MDHEN, CDR2 SYDVKM. This CDR3 has 15 amino acids. CDR3 amino acids: CASSIENPGLGRQFF. The CDR3 DNA reads as TGTGCCAGCAGTATAGAAAACCCGGGACTAGGACGGCAGTTCTTC.

The chain links TRBV27 to TRBJ2-1; 11 nucleotides align to TRBD2. Germline V CDR1 and CDR2: MNHEY, SMNVEV (reference sequence). The CDR3 spans 18 residues. V dropped 2 bases and J dropped 2; count of bases not matched to a gene: 8. The CDR3 DNA follows: TGTGCCAGCAGTTTACTAGCGGGAGGACACATCGCCTACAATGAGCAGTTCTTC. As protein: CASSLLAGGHIAYNEQFF.

The chain combines TRBV6-5 with TRBJ2-3; D possibly corresponds to TRBD2 (6 bases). Germline V gene lookup returns CDR1 MNHEY and CDR2 SVGAGI. V gave up 2 bases and J gave up 6 bases, with 12 bases separating them. The CDR3 contains 14 residues. CDR3 amino acids: CASSYRLASDTQYF. CDR3 in DNA: TGTGCCAGCAGTTACCGCCTAGCGAGCGATACGCAGTATTTT.

The CDR3 protein is CAWSVGTGVYGYTF. CDR3 coding DNA: TGTGCCTGGAGTGTGGGCACAGGGGTCTATGGCTACACCTTC. The chain links TRBV30 to TRBJ1-2; TRBD1 aligns across 7 bases. The CDR3 runs to 14 residues. V lost 0 bases to trimming and J lost 4 bases; unmatched junction nucleotides: 5. CDR1 is GTSNPN and CDR2 is SVGIG in the germline V gene (reference sequence). Full variable domain (rest looked up from reference TRBV30 and TRBJ1-2): SQTIHQWPATLVQPVGSPLSLECTVEGTSNPNLYWYRQAAGRGLQLLFYSVGIGQISSEVPQNLSASRPQDRQFILSSKKLLLSDSGFYLCAWSVGTGVYGYTFGSGTRLTVV.

A few counts support this clonotype. V usage is TRBV3-1 and J usage is TRBJ1-1; unclear D gene. CDR3 size: 11 residues. Deletions cut 0 bases from V and 10 bases from J, with 6 bases between. In germline, CDR1 is LGHDT, CDR2 YNNKEL (reference sequence). The CDR3 sequence: CASSQDFRAFF. Here the CDR3 DNA reads TGTGCCAGCAGCCAAGATTTTCGAGCTTTCTTT.

The V gene is TRBV20-1, the J gene TRBJ2-4; tentatively, D is TRBD1 (6 bases). The J call may be incorrect, as the DNA end agrees better with TRBJ2-7. The CDR3 runs 13 residues. Per germline, CDR1 DFQATT and CDR2 SNEGSKA (reference sequence). For the CDR3, the DNA is TGCAGTGCCAAGGGGGAGTTAATATACGAGCAGTACTTC. Amino acid sequence: CSAKGELIYEQYF.

The chain combines TRBV20-1 with TRBJ1-2; 9 bases fit TRBD1. The germline V gene has CDR1 DFQATT and CDR2 SNEGSKA (reference sequence). The CDR3 covers 13 residues. CDR3 nucleotide sequence: TGCAGCGCGACAGGGGGAGGTAACTATGGCTACACCTTC. Translation: CSATGGGNYGYTF.

The chain joins TRBV9 to TRBJ2-1; D gene ambiguous. Germline loops: CDR1 SGDLS, CDR2 YYNGEE. V was pared by 0 bases and J by 3 bases, with 7 bases between. The CDR3 has 14 residues. CDR3 coding DNA: TGTGCCAGCAGCGTAGCCCCAAACTACAATGAGCAGTTCTTC. Its translation is CASSVAPNYNEQFF.

Regarding this clonotype: A read error may be the cause here, since a much bigger clone is one base away. The chain joins TRBV28 to TRBJ1-5; D not resolved. Germline V lookup: CDR1 MDHEN, CDR2 SYDVKM. Trimming removed 6 bases from V and 0 bases from J, with 9 bases in between. This CDR3 comprises 14 residues. CDR3 region: CASSENYSNQPQHF. The DNA of the CDR3 is TGTGCCAGCAGCGAGAATTATAGCAATCAGCCCCAGCATTTT.

This clonotype showed up just a few times. The V and J genes are TRBV7-9 and TRBJ1-5, with D possibly TRBD1 on 5 matching bases. The ends were cut back, 2 bases at V and 6 bases at J, with 8 bases in the middle. Germline V gene lookup returns CDR1 SEHNR and CDR2 FQNEAQ (reference sequence). The CDR3 consists of 13 residues. Written as DNA, the CDR3 is TGTGCCAGCAGCTTAACCGGGACTCAGCCCCAGCATTTT. It is translated as CASSLTGTQPQHF.

The chain joins TRBV7-7 to TRBJ2-3; no firm D call. The V end lost 1 base, the J end lost 4 bases, and 6 bases lay between the germline ends. The V gene's germline CDR1 is SSHAT and CDR2 FNYEAQ (reference sequence). The CDR3 totals 13 residues. The CDR3 region has the DNA TGTGCCAGCAGCTTAGTTCCCTCAGATACGCAGTATTTT. Its translation is CASSLVPSDTQYF.

This clonotype has a handful of counts. The rearrangement uses TRBV30 and TRBJ2-3; D is unclear. Per germline, CDR1 GTSNPN and CDR2 SVGIG (reference sequence). The V end was cut by 0 bases, the J end by 0 bases, with 7 bases between. The CDR3 totals 14 residues. CDR3 DNA sequence: TGTGCCTGGAGTGTCCTTGATAGCACAGATACGCAGTATTTT. Residues: CAWSVLDSTDTQYF.

The genes are TRBV5-6 and TRBJ2-3, with TRBD1 matching over 8 bases. Losses at the gene ends were 3 bases for V and 2 bases for J; bases not matched to a gene: 8. The CDR3 is 16 residues long. Looked up from germline, CDR1 is SGHDT and CDR2 is YYEEEE. This CDR3 is CASSWAGGHNTDTQYF. The CDR3 region has the DNA TGTGCCAGCAGCTGGGCAGGGGGCCACAACACAGATACGCAGTATTTT.

The rearrangement links TRBV20-1 to TRBJ2-5; 8 bases map to TRBD1. V was pared by 5 bases and J by 5 bases, with 13 bases of the junction left unmatched. Germline V gene data show CDR1 as DFQATT and CDR2 as SNEGSKA (reference sequence). This CDR3 spans 15 amino acids. CDR3 coding DNA: TGCAGTGCTCCCCCTTCGACAGGGGTGAAGGAGACCCAGTACTTC. This sequence encodes CSAPPSTGVKETQYF.

This clonotype was counted between two and nine times. The chain uses TRBV9 and TRBJ2-6; TRBD2 agrees at 8 bases. The CDR3 is 16 residues long. Germline V lookup: CDR1 SGDLS, CDR2 YYNGEE. The V and J ends lost 3 bases and 1 base, in that order; junction bases with no gene match: 3. CDR3 in amino acids: CASSAGLVSGANVLTF. The CDR3 DNA sequence: TGTGCCAGCAGCGCGGGACTAGTTTCTGGGGCCAACGTCCTGACTTTC.

This clonotype was seen only a few times. The chain has TRBV20-1 and TRBJ1-2, with TRBD1 identical over 12 bases. Germline CDR1 DFQATT, CDR2 SNEGSKA (reference sequence). CDR3 length: 12 residues. The CDR3: CRPGQGARGYTF. CDR3 sequence (DNA): TGCAGACCGGGACAGGGGGCTCGTGGCTACACCTTC.

The V call is TRBV11-2, the J call TRBJ2-4; D may correspond to TRBD1 or TRBD2 (5 bases each). The CDR3 extends over 14 amino acids. Per the germline V gene, CDR1 is SGHAT and CDR2 is FQNNGV. The V end was cut by 4 bases, the J end by 13 bases, with 20 bases between. CDR3 coding DNA: TGTGCCAGCAGCTCACCCCCGAGGGGTGTGGAACAGTACTTC. As protein: CASSSPPRGVEQYF.

This clonotype showed up many times. The V gene is TRBV6-2 or TRBV6-3, the J gene TRBJ2-7, with unresolved D. Germline V CDR1 and CDR2: MNHEY, SVGEGT. The CDR3 has 15 amino acids. V was trimmed by 6 bases and J by 0 bases, leaving 15 bases between them. The CDR3 DNA follows: TGTGCCAGCAGAACTACAGTGGGCAGCTCCTACGAGCAGTACTTC. Amino acids: CASRTTVGSSYEQYF.